This is a list of T cell receptor beta chains from one sample in a study of blood T cells in healthy people across ages. TCRdb re-derived calls from the 5' RACE reads in MiXCR, one entry per CDR3 protein. The sample has 550,000 to 800,000 distinct CDR3 sequences, around 20% seen once. Sequencing used blood. The source is a man in his 70s in good health. CDR3s include the opening cysteine and the closing phenylalanine or tryptophan. Fields, in order: D gene, J gene, V gene, clone size, CDR3 DNA, CDR3 protein. A D gene is named only where the DNA matches it firmly. Clone size is shown for a subset of rows, as once, few, many or a class of expanded clone.

D gene: .; J gene: TRBJ2-2; V gene: TRBV5-4; clone size: few; CDR3 DNA: TGTGCCAGCAGCTTAGGACTACCAGATACGAACACCGGGGAGCTGTTTTTT; CDR3 protein: CASSLGLPDTNTGELFF
D gene: .; J gene: TRBJ1-1; V gene: TRBV3-1; clone size: .; CDR3 DNA: TGTGCCAGCAGCCAAGTCGCGGGGCATGAAGCTTTCTTT; CDR3 protein: CASSQVAGHEAFF
D gene: .; J gene: TRBJ2-4; V gene: TRBV28; clone size: few; CDR3 DNA: TGTGCCAGCAGAAACCCCCCAAACATTCAGTACTTC; CDR3 protein: CASRNPPNIQYF
D gene: .; J gene: TRBJ2-7; V gene: TRBV5-1; clone size: .; CDR3 DNA: TGCGCCAGCAGCACCACGACTGGGTCCTACGAGCAGTACTTC; CDR3 protein: CASSTTTGSYEQYF
D gene: .; J gene: TRBJ2-7; V gene: TRBV15; clone size: few; CDR3 DNA: TGTGCCACCAGCAGAGTTGGAGGGGCCGAGCAGTACTTC; CDR3 protein: CATSRVGGAEQYF
D gene: TRBD1; J gene: TRBJ1-1; V gene: TRBV10-3; clone size: few; CDR3 DNA: TGTGCCATCAGTACGACAGGGCAGAACACTGAAGCTTTCTTT; CDR3 protein: CAISTTGQNTEAFF
D gene: .; J gene: TRBJ2-3; V gene: TRBV20-1; clone size: .; CDR3 DNA: TGCAGTGCTAGGCCCAGCAAAGCAGATACGCAGTATTTT; CDR3 protein: CSARPSKADTQYF
D gene: TRBD2; J gene: TRBJ2-1; V gene: TRBV6-1; clone size: .; CDR3 DNA: TGTGCCAGCAGTGAATCCAGCGGGACCTACAATGAGCAGTTCTTC; CDR3 protein: CASSESSGTYNEQFF
D gene: TRBD2; J gene: TRBJ2-3; V gene: TRBV20-1; clone size: few; CDR3 DNA: TGCAGTGCTACCCTAGGACTAGCGGACACAGATACGCAGTATTTT; CDR3 protein: CSATLGLADTDTQYF
D gene: TRBD1; J gene: TRBJ2-1; V gene: TRBV6-5; clone size: few; CDR3 DNA: TGTGCCAGCAGTTATGGGACAGGGCCAGGGAATGAGCAGTTCTTC; CDR3 protein: CASSYGTGPGNEQFF
D gene: .; J gene: TRBJ2-1; V gene: TRBV12-5; clone size: .; CDR3 DNA: TGTGCTAGTGGTTTGCCGGACCCTCAGTTCTTC; CDR3 protein: CASGLPDPQFF
D gene: .; J gene: TRBJ2-2; V gene: TRBV9; clone size: few; CDR3 DNA: TGTGCCAGCAGCGTAGTAGGCCAAAACACCGGGGAGCTGTTTTTT; CDR3 protein: CASSVVGQNTGELFF
D gene: .; J gene: TRBJ2-7; V gene: TRBV2; clone size: .; CDR3 DNA: TGTGCCAGCAGCAACCTCATCGGTAGCTCCTACGAGCAGTACTTC; CDR3 protein: CASSNLIGSSYEQYF
D gene: .; J gene: TRBJ1-1; V gene: TRBV28; clone size: .; CDR3 DNA: TGTGCCAGCAGTCAATCGGGGGGTATGAACACTGAAGCCTTCTTT; CDR3 protein: CASSQSGGMNTEAFF
D gene: TRBD2; J gene: TRBJ2-1; V gene: TRBV6-5; clone size: few; CDR3 DNA: TGTGCCAGCAGTTACTCCTTAGCGGGGGACTCCTACAATGAGCAGTTCTTC; CDR3 protein: CASSYSLAGDSYNEQFF
D gene: .; J gene: TRBJ2-3; V gene: TRBV5-1; clone size: few; CDR3 DNA: TGTGCCAGCAGCTTGTGGTTACGGGCCCAAAGCACAGATACGCAGTATTTT; CDR3 protein: CASSLWLRAQSTDTQYF
D gene: .; J gene: TRBJ1-1; V gene: TRBV20-1; clone size: few; CDR3 DNA: TGCAGTGCTAGACCCGATAACACTGAAGCTTTCTTT; CDR3 protein: CSARPDNTEAFF
D gene: TRBD1; J gene: TRBJ2-5; V gene: TRBV29-1; clone size: .; CDR3 DNA: TGCAGCGTCCCTTTGACAGGGGAAGAGACCCAGTACTTC; CDR3 protein: CSVPLTGEETQYF
D gene: .; J gene: TRBJ1-6; V gene: TRBV10-2; clone size: few; CDR3 DNA: TGCGCCAGCAGTGAGGTGGTGGGACCCCTCCACTTT; CDR3 protein: CASSEVVGPLHF
D gene: .; J gene: TRBJ2-3; V gene: TRBV12-3/TRBV12-4; clone size: .; CDR3 DNA: TGTGCCAGCAGTCCATCAACTAGCACAGATACGCAGTATTTT; CDR3 protein: CASSPSTSTDTQYF
D gene: TRBD1; J gene: TRBJ2-5; V gene: TRBV3-1; clone size: once; CDR3 DNA: TGTGCCAGCAGCCTCCGACAGGGCCCGGGGGAGACCCAGTACTTC; CDR3 protein: CASSLRQGPGETQYF
D gene: TRBD1; J gene: TRBJ2-6; V gene: TRBV10-3; clone size: .; CDR3 DNA: TGTGCCATCAGTGGGACAGGGGGCGTGAGTGGGGCCAACGTCCTGACTTTC; CDR3 protein: CAISGTGGVSGANVLTF
D gene: TRBD1; J gene: TRBJ1-6; V gene: TRBV6-6; clone size: .; CDR3 DNA: TGTGCCAGCAAGGGACAGGGGGCGCTTAATTCACCCCTCCACTTT; CDR3 protein: CASKGQGALNSPLHF
D gene: .; J gene: TRBJ1-4; V gene: TRBV6-1; clone size: .; CDR3 DNA: TGTGCCGGCAGGGAACAGCCGAATGAAAAACTGTTTTTT; CDR3 protein: CAGREQPNEKLFF